The 11 T cell receptor beta chains listed next were all sequenced from one sample in a study of blood T cell repertoires in COVID-19. Assay: immunoSEQ multiplex PCR; the TCRdb copy retains only in-frame clones and omits some. The sample carries about 86,000 clones, over 80% recorded once. The sample was peripheral blood. The receptors originated from a woman at least 80 years old with active or convalescent COVID-19.

J is TRBJ1-1 and V is TRBV29-1; TRBD1 agrees at 9 bases. The V gene's germline CDR1 is SQVTM and CDR2 ANQGSEA. This CDR3 is built from 13 residues. V lost 7 bases, J lost 4 bases, and 7 bases stayed unmatched. The CDR3 protein is CSGGTGLGTEAFF. The CDR3 nucleotides are TGCAGCGGGGGGACAGGGTTGGGCACTGAAGCTTTCTTT.

This clone was seen more than once but under ten times. The chain uses TRBV28 and TRBJ2-2; 7 bases match TRBD1. The CDR3 has 18 residues. The junction had 12 bases not matched to a gene; V was cut back by 2 bases and J by 3 bases. Germline assignment: CDR1 MDHEN and CDR2 SYDVKM. CDR3 DNA: TGTGCCAGCAGTTTACCTCCCCGTGCAGGGGGTTACACCGGGGAGCTGTTTTTT. Protein sequence: CASSLPPRAGGYTGELFF.

This CDR3 reads CASSRSSETQYF. DNA for the CDR3: TGTGCCAGCAGTAGGAGTAGTGAGACCCAGTACTTC. V usage is TRBV6-5 and J usage is TRBJ2-5; D call uncertain. The CDR3 length is 12 residues. Trimming cost V 5 bases and J 5 bases, with 9 bases left between them. Germline assignment: CDR1 MNHEY and CDR2 SVGAGI.

This clone was seen once. The CDR3 protein is CASSRSGGVLTYEQYF. The CDR3 DNA reads as TGTGCCAGCAGCCGTAGCGGGGGGGTACTAACCTACGAGCAGTACTTC. J is TRBJ2-7 and V is TRBV7-8; 11 bases line up with TRBD2. V was pared by 5 bases and J by 2 bases, with 8 bases of the junction left unmatched. Per germline, CDR1 SGHVS and CDR2 FQNEAQ. This CDR3 spans 16 amino acids.

The chain employs TRBV6-4 and TRBJ2-1; 7 bases agree with TRBD1. Germline V gene sequence: CDR1 MRHNA, CDR2 SNTAGT. V gave up 4 bases and J gave up 8 bases; unmatched junction bases: 5. The CDR3 loop spans 13 amino acids. CDR3 loop: CASSVNRGDEQFF. CDR3 in DNA: TGTGCCAGCAGTGTAAACAGGGGCGATGAGCAGTTCTTC.

The J gene is TRBJ2-7, the V gene TRBV12-3 or TRBV12-4; D is perhaps TRBD1 (6 bases). V was pared by 3 bases and J by 5 bases, with 11 bases between. This CDR3 has 13 residues. Here the CDR3 reads CASSFSGAHEQYF. CDR3 in DNA: TGTGCCAGCAGTTTTTCAGGGGCCCACGAGCAGTACTTC.

This chain links TRBV6-5 with TRBJ1-2; D uncertain. Deletions cut 6 bases from V and 4 bases from J, with 12 bases between. There are 13 residues in the CDR3. CDR1 is MNHEY, CDR2 SVGAGI, per germline. The CDR3 region is CASRAGALYGYTF. The CDR3 region has the DNA TGTGCCAGCAGGGCAGGCGCTCTCTATGGCTACACCTTC.

CDR3 protein: CASSYEHRGRGVRNTEAFF. The CDR3 region has the DNA TGTGCCAGCAGCTACGAACATAGGGGCCGGGGGGTGAGGAACACTGAAGCTTTCTTT. V usage is TRBV7-8 and J usage is TRBJ1-1, with a possible D match to TRBD1 (5 bases). Per the germline V gene, CDR1 is SGHVS and CDR2 is FQNEAQ. Trimming pared 4 bases from V and 1 base from J, leaving 25 bases between. This CDR3 has 19 residues.

The J gene is TRBJ1-5, the V gene TRBV3-1 (or the pseudogene TRBV3-2), with 8 positions matching TRBD1. Trimming cost V 4 bases and J 0 bases; bases outside gene matches: 11. The CDR3 runs 18 residues. The germline V gene has CDR1 LGHDT and CDR2 YNNKEL (reference sequence). DNA for the CDR3: TGTGCCAGCAGCCCCTCCTATGACAGGGGTTATAGCAATCAGCCCCAGCATTTT. Residues: CASSPSYDRGYSNQPQHF.

This clone showed up many times. The chain is built from TRBV4-1 and TRBJ2-2; 10 bases line up with TRBD1. The CDR3 length is 16 residues. The V gene's germline CDR1 is MGHRA and CDR2 YSYEKL. Trimming cost V 4 bases and J 4 bases; bases outside gene matches: 6. The CDR3 bases are TGCGCCAGCAGCCTCGTTCGGACAGGGGGCACCGGGGAGCTGTTTTTT. This sequence encodes CASSLVRTGGTGELFF.

The gene calls are TRBV2 and TRBJ2-1; no reliable D call. The V gene's germline CDR1 is SNHLY and CDR2 FYNNEI. The CDR3 has 14 residues. The V end lost 3 bases, the J end lost 6 bases, and 12 bases lay between the germline ends. The CDR3 DNA reads as TGTGCCAGCAGTGATCAAGGAGTCGGCAATGAGCAGTTCTTC. Translated, it gives CASSDQGVGNEQFF. Complete variable domain (other parts from reference TRBV2 and TRBJ2-1): EPEVTQTPSHQVTQMGQEVILRCVPISNHLYFYWYRQILGQKVEFLVSFYNNEISEKSEIFDDQFSVERPDGSNFTLKIRSTKLEDSAMYFCASSDQGVGNEQFFGPGTRLTVL.